What follows are 17 T cell receptor beta chains derived from one specimen sequenced in a study of cytomegalovirus exposure and HLA in healthy donors. The PCR used 60 Vbeta and 13 Jbeta primers. Clones were sequenced by immunoSEQ multiplex PCR, and TCRdb holds only the in-frame ones, with some missing. The sample includes a few hundred thousand clones, approximately 78% of them seen just once. Material: PBMCs. These receptors originate from a man aged 25-45 years in good health and CMV-seronegative.

Worth noting for this clone: The sample carries other DNA sequences with the same CDR3. The rearrangement joins TRBV6-5 to TRBJ1-2; TRBD1 is a possible D gene (6 bases). This CDR3 region has 13 residues. Germline lookup yields CDR1 MNHEY and CDR2 SVGAGI. Deletions cut 3 bases from V and 2 bases from J, with 7 bases between. As DNA, the CDR3 is TGTGCCAGCAGTTATCAGGGGAACTATGGCTACACCTTC. Protein sequence: CASSYQGNYGYTF.

This clone came up once. This chain links TRBV7-9 with TRBJ2-5; 9 bases match TRBD1. The germline CDR1 and CDR2 sequences are SEHNR and FQNEAQ (reference sequence). The CDR3 loop spans 15 amino acids. Germline trimming cut 5 bases from V and 5 bases from J; bases unmatched to any gene: 9. The DNA for the CDR3 is TGTGCCAGCAGCACAGGACAGGGGAGAAAGGAGACCCAGTACTTC. Its protein is CASSTGQGRKETQYF. The variable domain in full, with the rest retrieved from reference TRBV7-9 and TRBJ2-5, is DTGVSQNPRHKITKRGQNVTFRCDPISEHNRLYWYRQTLGQGPEFLTYFQNEAQLEKSRLLSDRFSAERPKGSFSTLEIQRTEQGDSAMYLCASSTGQGRKETQYFGPGTRLLVL.

This rearrangement joins TRBV18 to TRBJ2-1, with 10 bases that match TRBD1. The CDR3 consists of 15 residues. Germline V gives CDR1 KGHSH, CDR2 LQKENI. The ends lost 3 bases at V and 4 bases at J; junction bases unmatched: 3. The CDR3 sequence: CASSPGTGAYNEQFF. CDR3 bases: TGTGCCAGCTCACCGGGGACAGGGGCGTACAATGAGCAGTTCTTC.

V usage is TRBV21-1 and J usage is TRBJ1-1. TRBV21-1 is a pseudogene segment. This CDR3 region has 15 residues. In DNA form, the CDR3 reads TGTGCCAGCAGCAAAGTTGAGGCTCCTCGGACTGAAGCTTTCTTT. Its translation: CASSKVEAPRTEAFF.

This clone has just one count. The chain recombines TRBV7-2 with TRBJ1-3, with D perhaps matching TRBD1 (6 bases). The CDR3 loop spans 15 amino acids. The V end lost 6 bases, the J end lost 5 bases, and 17 bases lay between the germline ends. Germline CDR1 is SGHTA and CDR2 is FQGNSA. In nucleotides, the CDR3 is TGTGCCAGCAGTAGGGACAAAAACCCCCGAAACACCATATATTTT. Its translation: CASSRDKNPRNTIYF.

The gene calls are TRBV10-2 and TRBJ2-7; D possibly corresponds to TRBD2 (6 bases). The CDR3 extends over 14 amino acids. From germline, CDR1 is WSHSY and CDR2 SAAADI. V lost 7 bases and J 3 bases, leaving 16 bases between the germline ends. CDR3: CASTLSGPDYEQYF. DNA for the CDR3: TGCGCCAGCACCCTTAGCGGTCCCGACTACGAGCAGTACTTC.

The chain is built from TRBV19 and TRBJ1-2; tentatively, D is TRBD1 (5 bases). Germline V lookup: CDR1 LNHDA, CDR2 SQIVND (reference sequence). The CDR3 spans 13 residues. Trimming took off 5 bases at V and 0 bases at J, with 7 bases between the two ends. The CDR3 protein is CASSEGANYGYTF. The CDR3 bases are TGTGCCAGTAGTGAAGGGGCTAACTATGGCTACACCTTC.

The chain uses TRBV27 and TRBJ1-1; TRBD1 might be the D (6 bases). Trimming took 8 bases from V and 1 from J, leaving 8 bases between them. Germline V CDR1 and CDR2: MNHEY, SMNVEV (reference sequence). The length of the CDR3 is 12 residues. The CDR3 DNA is TGTGCCAGCTACAGGGAGAACACTGAAGCTTTCTTT. Encoded protein: CASYRENTEAFF.

This chain connects TRBV7-2 to TRBJ2-2, with 7 bases matching TRBD2. Germline CDR1 and CDR2: SGHTA and FQGNSA. The V gene end was trimmed by 5 bases and the J gene end by 13 bases; junction bases not matched to a gene: 10. This CDR3 comprises 13 residues. The CDR3 loop is CASSQGGAPRLFF. CDR3 sequence (DNA): TGTGCCAGCAGCCAGGGAGGGGCCCCCCGGCTGTTTTTT.

The chain recombines TRBV5-1 with TRBJ2-7; D is possibly TRBD2 (6 bases). Germline assignment: CDR1 SGHRS and CDR2 YFSETQ. The length of the CDR3 is 21 residues. V lost 1 base and J 3 bases, leaving 32 bases between the germline ends. CDR3 bases: TGCGCCAGCAGCTTGTGGGCGTCCGGGACTTACCGTCTTGCTGGGGACTACGAGCAGTACTTC. Protein sequence: CASSLWASGTYRLAGDYEQYF.

To note about this clone: Germline and junction disagree at one end, which may indicate a read error. The V call is TRBV6-6, the J call TRBJ2-1, with 10 bases lining up with TRBD1. The CDR3 loop spans 15 amino acids. Germline V gives CDR1 MNHNY, CDR2 SVGAGI (reference sequence). The CDR3 sequence is CASSHSGTGDNEQFF. The CDR3, as DNA: TGTGCCAGCAGTCACTCCGGGACAGGGGATAATGAGCAGTTCTTC.

Remarks on this clone: At one end the junction does not follow the germline gene, possibly because of a read error. The chain couples TRBV4-1 to TRBJ2-1, with D unclear. Germline lookup yields CDR1 MGHRA and CDR2 YSYEKL. CDR3 length equals 17 residues. CDR3 loop: CASSQAETWSSYNEQFF. The CDR3 DNA is TGCGCCAGCAGCCAAGCTGAGACTTGGAGCTCCTACAATGAACAGTTCTTC.

The chain joins TRBV7-9 to TRBJ1-2, with 7 bases that match TRBD1. The germline CDR1 and CDR2 sequences are SEHNR and FQNEAQ (reference sequence). With V trimmed by 0 bases and J by 4 bases, 5 bases remained unmatched. This CDR3 is built from 15 residues. In nucleotides, the CDR3 is TGTGCCAGCAGCTTAGCAGAGACAGGGTCCTATGGCTACACCTTC. This gives the protein CASSLAETGSYGYTF.

The chain has TRBV10-3 and TRBJ1-2; D gene ambiguous. The CDR3 length is 16 residues. Germline CDR1 reads ENHRY; CDR2 reads SYGVKD. Trimming stripped 4 bases from V and 2 bases from J, with 17 bases between. The CDR3 DNA sequence: TGTGCCATCAGTGGGTCCCCCGGGGTGGCGAACTATGGCTACACCTTC. It specifies CAISGSPGVANYGYTF.

The chain combines TRBV7-2 with TRBJ1-5; maybe TRBD1 (5 bases). V was pared by 7 bases and J by 2 bases, with 21 bases between. Germline CDR1 reads SGHTA; CDR2 reads FQGNSA. The CDR3 runs 17 residues. CDR3 sequence reads: CASTQRVGRAGNQPQHF. The CDR3 region has the DNA TGTGCCAGCACTCAGCGGGTCGGCAGGGCTGGCAATCAGCCCCAGCATTTT.

V is TRBV4-3 and J is TRBJ2-7; TRBD1 might be the D (5 bases). This CDR3 spans 14 amino acids. The V end lost 0 bases, the J end lost 4 bases, and 10 bases lay between the germline ends. The germline V gene has CDR1 LGHNA and CDR2 YSLEER. The CDR3 nucleotides read TGCGCCAGCAGCCAAGATGCCAGGGTGTACGAGCAGTACTTC. This sequence encodes CASSQDARVYEQYF.

The V gene is TRBV28, the J gene TRBJ1-4; D possibly corresponds to TRBD1 (6 bases). The CDR3 has 15 amino acids. V was cut by 5 bases and J by 7 bases, with 17 bases left in between. CDR1 and CDR2 from the germline V gene are MDHEN and SYDVKM. DNA for the CDR3: TGTGCCAGCAGTCCAAGGGGGGGAGAGGTTGAAAAACTGTTTTTT. It translates to CASSPRGGEVEKLFF.